This T cell receptor beta chain derives from a study of OX40 agonist ivuxolimab in advanced cancers. Concerning the study at large: Ivuxolimab was a fully human IgG2 agonistic monoclonal antibody targeting the costimulatory receptor OX40 (CD134). Intravenous ivuxolimab was administered to patients every 2 weeks at six dose levels: 0.01, 0.1, 0.3, 1.5, 3 and 10 mg/kg. Of the roughly 54 dose-escalation patients, hepatocellular carcinoma was present in about 20, melanoma in approximately 15, renal cell carcinoma in 9 and head and neck cancer in 9. In the dose-escalation cohort, about four fifths of patients were male, and the mean age was around 65 years with a range of about 20 to 90. Prior anti-PD-1, anti-PD-L1 or anti-CTLA-4 therapy was permitted, and checkpoint inhibitors had been received by about 44% of dose-escalation patients. Partial responses occurred in three dose-escalation patients: two with cutaneous melanoma and one with hepatocellular carcinoma. The point of sequencing TCRbeta in the periphery was to test whether ivuxolimab changed TCR sequence diversity and drove clonal T-cell expansion. The paper reports the monotherapy dose-escalation portion (N of about 50 patients) of the phase I ivuxolimab trial.

Genomic DNA was isolated from the sorted cells so that the TCRbeta CDR3 region could be sequenced. TCRbeta CDR3 regions were sequenced using the immunoSEQ Assay. TCRdb took over this immuneACCESS table, retaining in-frame rearrangements with V and J assigned. Such tables are incomplete; in checked studies, under half of the missing clones stem from an unresolved V gene, and the remainder is unexplained. The sample table contains some 64,000 clones; only one count was recorded for 80% to 90% of them. Of the sample, approximately 3% falls within the top ten clones. General study outcomes and caveats: Antigen specificity was not determined for the clonally expanded peripheral T cells. In partial responders in the 0.1-3.0 mg/kg groups, normalized peripheral clonal expansion was found to be among the lowest, especially among CD8+ T cells. At doses from 0.1 to 3.0 mg/kg, clonal expansion was seen in both CD4+ and CD8+ blood T cells between baseline and week 6. Low levels of normalized T-cell clonal expansion were also seen in some nonresponding patients. After ivuxolimab, more expanded clones were found on average in CD8+ T cells than in CD4+ T cells.

As regards this clone: The antigen this receptor binds is unknown. No qualities accompany the bases; no much larger clone lies one base away.

The CDR3, cysteine through phenylalanine, is 12 amino acids long. This entry keeps only the CDR3 DNA: 36 bases, framed from base 1. Trimming costs V 5 bases and J 3 bases, and their ends lie 8 bases apart. According to the germline V gene (reference sequence), CDR1 reads MNHNY and CDR2 reads SVGAGI. The trial excluded patients who had a history of autoimmune disease or were on systemic immunosuppression. Peripheral blood for TCR sequencing was collected from all dose cohorts at baseline, on cycle 4 day 1, and on cycle 7 day 1. The samples were taken from a phase I, first-in-human, multicenter, open-label dose-escalation trial of ivuxolimab. The trial enrolled adults with locally advanced or metastatic head and neck squamous cell, hepatocellular, melanoma or renal cell carcinoma. Before TCR sequencing, CD4+ and CD8+ T cells were separately sorted from peripheral blood.

The receptor's source is an adult with an advanced solid tumor such as melanoma, head and neck, liver or kidney cancer. The source material was CD4+ or CD8+ T cells sorted from blood, sampled in a trial of the OX40 agonist ivuxolimab. In this chain, TRBV6-6 is recombined with TRBJ2-7, with the D gene not clear enough to name. The nucleotides read TGTGCCAGCAGTGGGCCCCGCTACGAGCAGTACTTC. It translates as CASSGPRYEQYF.